The rows below give T cell receptor beta chains drawn from one sample of a study of identical twins. TCRdb re-called the 5' RACE reads with MiXCR, one entry per CDR3 protein. The sample yields around 370,000 distinct CDR3 sequences, 9% seen once. Source material: naive T cells sorted from blood. The receptors stem from a woman aged 45-59 years in good health. Both conserved end residues are part of each CDR3.

TRBJ2-1	TRBV6-1	CASSEAGYLGTSSVNEQFF
TRBJ2-2	TRBV5-6	CASSRGLLTGELFF
TRBJ1-6	TRBV9	CASSVAGSPLHF
TRBJ2-1	TRBV5-1	CASSLAGREGPSYNEQFF
TRBJ2-1	TRBV19	CASSIPDRYNEQFF
TRBJ2-7	TRBV5-1	CASSPLAGVNEQYF
TRBJ2-4	TRBV18	CASSPPDRAKNIQYF
TRBJ1-5	TRBV5-5	CASSPIGGREPQHF
TRBJ2-1	TRBV27	CASSPRREPYNEQFF
TRBJ1-1	TRBV12-3/TRBV12-4	CASSLGGNTEAFF
TRBJ1-2	TRBV27	CASSFGVDYGYTF
TRBJ2-7	TRBV7-9	CASSLVRGLSYEQYF
TRBJ2-1	TRBV11-3	CASSSRTGSIYNEQFF
TRBJ2-5	TRBV28	CASGSQETQYF
TRBJ2-3	TRBV15	CATSPGGGTDTQYF
TRBJ2-1	TRBV3-1	CASSPPSTLVEQFF
TRBJ1-2	TRBV6-1	CASSRRSEGYTF
TRBJ2-3	TRBV9	CASSVNDFGGDTQYF
TRBJ2-1	TRBV12-3/TRBV12-4	CASSLGGLADEQFF
TRBJ2-5	TRBV4-2	CASGLAREETQYF
TRBJ1-1	TRBV7-9	CASSTEIGDEAFF
TRBJ2-3	TRBV5-1	CASRAMTGTDTQYF
TRBJ2-2	TRBV2	CASGGPSWDTGELFF
TRBJ2-3	TRBV18	CASSPLAAESTDTQYF
TRBJ2-1	TRBV29-1	CSAWSGSSYNEQFF